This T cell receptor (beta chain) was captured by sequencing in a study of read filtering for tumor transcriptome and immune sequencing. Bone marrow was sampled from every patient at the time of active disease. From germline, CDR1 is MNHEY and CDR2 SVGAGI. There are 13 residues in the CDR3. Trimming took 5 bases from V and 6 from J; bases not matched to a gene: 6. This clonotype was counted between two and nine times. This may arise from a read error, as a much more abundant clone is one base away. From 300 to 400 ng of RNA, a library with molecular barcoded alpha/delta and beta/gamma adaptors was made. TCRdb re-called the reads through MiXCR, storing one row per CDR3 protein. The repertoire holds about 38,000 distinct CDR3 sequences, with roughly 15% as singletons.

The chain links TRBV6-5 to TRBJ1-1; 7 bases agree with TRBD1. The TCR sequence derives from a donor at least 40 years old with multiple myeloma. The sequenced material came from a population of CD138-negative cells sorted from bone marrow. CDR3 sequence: CASSRDRDAEAFF. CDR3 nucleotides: TGTGCCAGCAGTCGCGACAGGGATGCTGAAGCTTTCTTT.